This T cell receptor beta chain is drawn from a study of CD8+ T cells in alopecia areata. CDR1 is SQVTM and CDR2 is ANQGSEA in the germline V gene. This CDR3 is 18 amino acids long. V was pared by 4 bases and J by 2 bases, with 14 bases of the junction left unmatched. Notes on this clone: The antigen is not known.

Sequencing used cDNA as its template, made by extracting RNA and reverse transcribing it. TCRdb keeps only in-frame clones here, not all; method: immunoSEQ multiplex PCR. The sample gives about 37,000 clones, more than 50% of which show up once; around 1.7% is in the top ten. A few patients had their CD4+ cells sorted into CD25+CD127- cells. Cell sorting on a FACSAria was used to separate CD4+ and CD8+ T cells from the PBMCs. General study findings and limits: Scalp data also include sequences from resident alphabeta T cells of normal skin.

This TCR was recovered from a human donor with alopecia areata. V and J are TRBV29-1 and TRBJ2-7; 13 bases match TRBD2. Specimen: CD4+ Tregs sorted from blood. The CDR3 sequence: CSVAPGLAGSSLTYEQYF. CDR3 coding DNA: TGCAGCGTTGCCCCGGGACTAGCGGGATCTTCCTTGACCTACGAGCAGTACTTC.